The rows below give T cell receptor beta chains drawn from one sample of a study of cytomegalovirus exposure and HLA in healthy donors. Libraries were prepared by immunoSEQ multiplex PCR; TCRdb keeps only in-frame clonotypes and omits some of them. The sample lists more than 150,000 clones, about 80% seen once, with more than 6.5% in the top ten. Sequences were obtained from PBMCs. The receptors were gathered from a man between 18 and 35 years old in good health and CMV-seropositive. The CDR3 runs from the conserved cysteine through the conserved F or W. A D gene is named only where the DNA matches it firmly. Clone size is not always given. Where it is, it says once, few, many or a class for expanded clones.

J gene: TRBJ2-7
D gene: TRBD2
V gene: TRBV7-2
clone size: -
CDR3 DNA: TGTGCCAGCAGCTTTGGCGGGAGGGCTTACGAGCAGTACTTC
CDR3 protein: CASSFGGRAYEQYF

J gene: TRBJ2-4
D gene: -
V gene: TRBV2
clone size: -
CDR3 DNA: TGTGCCAGCTCCCCGAGAAACATTCAGTACTTC
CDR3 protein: CASSPRNIQYF

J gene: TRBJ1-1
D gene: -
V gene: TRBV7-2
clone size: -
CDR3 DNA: TGTGCCAGCAGCAGCCAGGGGTTCACTGAAGCTTTCTTT
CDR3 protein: CASSSQGFTEAFF

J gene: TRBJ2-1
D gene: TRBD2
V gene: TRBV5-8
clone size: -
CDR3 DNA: TGTGCCAGCAGCTCGCCGACTAGCGGGAGTCTCTACAATGAGCAGTTCTTC
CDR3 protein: CASSSPTSGSLYNEQFF

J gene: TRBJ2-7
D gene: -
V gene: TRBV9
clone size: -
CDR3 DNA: TGTGCCAGCAGCGTACACGAGGGGACAATTTTCTACGAGCAGTACTTC
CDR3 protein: CASSVHEGTIFYEQYF

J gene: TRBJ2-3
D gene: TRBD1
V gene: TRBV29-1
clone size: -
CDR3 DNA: TGCAGCGTCGCCGGCCAGGGGGTTACGCAGTATTTT
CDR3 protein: CSVAGQGVTQYF

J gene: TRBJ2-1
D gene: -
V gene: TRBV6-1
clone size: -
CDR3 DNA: TGTGCCAGCAGCTTAAGTAGCTCCTACAATGAGCAGTTCTTC
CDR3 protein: CASSLSSSYNEQFF

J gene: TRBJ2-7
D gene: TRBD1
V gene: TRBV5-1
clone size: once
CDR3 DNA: TGCGCCAGCAGCCCAGGGACAGGGGTGTTCTACGAGCAGTACTTC
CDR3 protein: CASSPGTGVFYEQYF

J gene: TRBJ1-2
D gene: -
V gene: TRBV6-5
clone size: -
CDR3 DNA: TGTGCCAGCAGACCAAGCAGGGGTTCCGGTGGCTACACCTTC
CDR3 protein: CASRPSRGSGGYTF

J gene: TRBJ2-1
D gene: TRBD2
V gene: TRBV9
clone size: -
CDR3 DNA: TGTGCCAGCAGTGGGACTAGTGGCAATGAGCAGTTCTTC
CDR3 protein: CASSGTSGNEQFF

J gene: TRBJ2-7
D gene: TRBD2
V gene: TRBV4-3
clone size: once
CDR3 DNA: TGCGCCAGCAGCCAAGATACTAGCGGGAGGCTCGAGCAGTACTTC
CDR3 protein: CASSQDTSGRLEQYF

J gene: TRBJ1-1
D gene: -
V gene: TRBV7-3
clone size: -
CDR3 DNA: TGTGCCAGCAGTTCGAATGCCGGAGGGATAAACACTGAAGCTTTCTTT
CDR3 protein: CASSSNAGGINTEAFF

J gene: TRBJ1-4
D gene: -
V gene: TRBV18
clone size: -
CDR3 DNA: TGTGCCAGCTCACACGAACAGAAGACAACTAATGAAAAACTGTTTTTT
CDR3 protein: CASSHEQKTTNEKLFF

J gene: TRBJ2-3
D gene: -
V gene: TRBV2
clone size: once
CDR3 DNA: TGTGCCAGAGCCCAGACAGAGGCGACAGATACGCAGTATTTT
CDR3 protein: CARAQTEATDTQYF

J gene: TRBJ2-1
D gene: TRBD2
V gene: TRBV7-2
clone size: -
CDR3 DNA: TGTGCCAGCAGCTTAGTTGGGACTAGAGACAATGAGCAGTTCTTC
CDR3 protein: CASSLVGTRDNEQFF

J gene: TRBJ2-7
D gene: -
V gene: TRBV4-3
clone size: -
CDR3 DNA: TGCGCCAGCAGCGAGGAGACGTGGTGGTCCTACGAGCAGTACTTC
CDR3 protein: CASSEETWWSYEQYF

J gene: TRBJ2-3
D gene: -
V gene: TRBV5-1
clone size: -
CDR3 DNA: TGCGCCAGCAGCTTGCAGGGAACAGATACGCAGTATTTT
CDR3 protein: CASSLQGTDTQYF

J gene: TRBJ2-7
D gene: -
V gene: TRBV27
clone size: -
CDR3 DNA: TGTGCCAGCAGTTTGGCTCAAGAACGTTACGAGCAGTACTTC
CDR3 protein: CASSLAQERYEQYF

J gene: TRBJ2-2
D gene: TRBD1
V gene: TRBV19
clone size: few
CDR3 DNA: TGTGCCAGTAGTACCCGACAGGGTGGGGCCGGGGAGCTGTTTTTT
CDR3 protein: CASSTRQGGAGELFF

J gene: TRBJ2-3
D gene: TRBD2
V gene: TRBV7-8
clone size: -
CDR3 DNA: TGTGCCAGCAGCCGGACTAGCGGGCTTTCCCGCACAGATACGCAGTATTTT
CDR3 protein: CASSRTSGLSRTDTQYF

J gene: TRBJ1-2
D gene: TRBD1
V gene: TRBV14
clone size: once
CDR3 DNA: TGTGCCAGCAGCCACCTGACAGGGGACCCCTATGGCTACACCTTC
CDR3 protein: CASSHLTGDPYGYTF

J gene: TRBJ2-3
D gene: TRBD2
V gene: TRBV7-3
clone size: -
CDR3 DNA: TGTGCCAGCAGCCCGAACCTAGCGGGGGGCACAGATACGCAGTATTTT
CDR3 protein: CASSPNLAGGTDTQYF

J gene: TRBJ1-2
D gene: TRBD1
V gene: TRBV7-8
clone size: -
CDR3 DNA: TGTGCCAGCAGCCTAAGGACAGGAGTTCATGGCTACACCTTC
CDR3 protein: CASSLRTGVHGYTF

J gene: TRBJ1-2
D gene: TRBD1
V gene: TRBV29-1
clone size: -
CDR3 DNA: TGCAGCGCACCCTCGCGTGGACAGGGGGCCTTTTATGGCTACACCTTC
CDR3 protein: CSAPSRGQGAFYGYTF

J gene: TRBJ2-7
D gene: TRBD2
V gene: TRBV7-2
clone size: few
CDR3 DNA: TGTGCCAGCAGCTTAGGGCTAGCGGGTGAGCAGTACTTC
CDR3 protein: CASSLGLAGEQYF

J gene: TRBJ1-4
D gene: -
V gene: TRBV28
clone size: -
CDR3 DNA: TGTGCCAGCAGTCCCTACAGGGCCGGGAACGGAGAAAAACTGTTTTTT
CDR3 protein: CASSPYRAGNGEKLFF

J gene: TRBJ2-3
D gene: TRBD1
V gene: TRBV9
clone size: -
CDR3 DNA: TGTGCCAGCAGCGCAAAGGGACAGGGACAAGGCACAGATACGCAGTATTTT
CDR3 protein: CASSAKGQGQGTDTQYF

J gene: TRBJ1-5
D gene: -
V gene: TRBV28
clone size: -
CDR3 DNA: TGTGCCAGCAGACGACAGGCCGTGGCGCCCCAGCATTTT
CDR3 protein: CASRRQAVAPQHF

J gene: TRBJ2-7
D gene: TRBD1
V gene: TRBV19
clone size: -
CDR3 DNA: TGTGCCAGTAGTGCCGCAACGGGACAGGCCTACGAGCAGTACTTC
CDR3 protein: CASSAATGQAYEQYF

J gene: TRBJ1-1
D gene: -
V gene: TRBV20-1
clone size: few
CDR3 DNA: TGCAGTGCTAGAGAGGTAGCCGCAGCTTTCTTT
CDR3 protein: CSAREVAAAFF

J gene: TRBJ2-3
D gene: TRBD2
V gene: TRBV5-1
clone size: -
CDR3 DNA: TGCGCCAGCAGCGGGGGGTTAGCGGGAGCGGAGCCAGATACGCAGTATTTT
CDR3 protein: CASSGGLAGAEPDTQYF

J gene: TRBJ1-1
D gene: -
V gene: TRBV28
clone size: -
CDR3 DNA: TGTGCCAGCAGTTTAGTCCAGGAGAACACTGAAGCTTTCTTT
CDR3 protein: CASSLVQENTEAFF

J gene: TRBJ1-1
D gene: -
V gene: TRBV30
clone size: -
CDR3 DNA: TGTGCCCGGATAGGGGATAGCACTGAAGCTTTCTTT
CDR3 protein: CARIGDSTEAFF

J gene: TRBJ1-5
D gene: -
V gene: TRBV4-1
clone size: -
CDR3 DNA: TGCGCCAGCAGCCAAGATTTATACAATCAGCCCCAGCATTTT
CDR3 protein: CASSQDLYNQPQHF

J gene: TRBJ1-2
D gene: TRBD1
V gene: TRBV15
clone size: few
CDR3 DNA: TGTGCCACCAGCAGGGACAGGGCTCTCTATGGCTACACCTTC
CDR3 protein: CATSRDRALYGYTF

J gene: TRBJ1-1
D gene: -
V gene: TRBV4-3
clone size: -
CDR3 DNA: TGCGCCAGCAGCCAAGATCCTAGGGGCACTGAAGCTTTCTTT
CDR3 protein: CASSQDPRGTEAFF

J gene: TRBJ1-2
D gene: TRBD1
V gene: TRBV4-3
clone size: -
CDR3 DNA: TGCGCCAGCAGCCAGGATACGGACAGGGAGGGCACCTTC
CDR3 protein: CASSQDTDREGTF

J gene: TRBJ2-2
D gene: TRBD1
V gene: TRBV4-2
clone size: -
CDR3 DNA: TGTGCCAGCAGCCAAGAGGACAGGGGGAATACCGGGGAGCTGTTTTTT
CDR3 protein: CASSQEDRGNTGELFF